Shown below are 27 T cell receptor beta chains from a single sample sequenced in a study of T cells in Graves' hyperthyroidism and ophthalmopathy. Using RNA transcripts as the source, TCR beta CDR3 regions were amplified. Primed by the HTBI set, a first-round RT-PCR was run on the TCR CDR3. Each CDR3 protein is one row after TCRdb ran MiXCR on the multiplex PCR reads. The table includes under 400,000 distinct CDR3 sequences, around a quarter detected once. Material: blood. These receptors came from a man aged 45-60 years with Graves' hyperthyroidism.

This clonotype was recorded a few times. The rearrangement joins TRBV28 to TRBJ1-2; D is uncertain. The CDR3 is made up of 11 amino acids. Germline values: CDR1 MDHEN, CDR2 SYDVKM. V was pared by 10 bases and J by 7 bases, with 13 bases between. CDR3 protein: CAIPNRGGYTF. As DNA, the CDR3 is TGTGCCATCCCCAACCGGGGTGGCTACACCTTC.

V is TRBV3-1 and J is TRBJ2-7; TRBD1 matches at 10 bases. Germline lookup yields CDR1 LGHDT and CDR2 YNNKEL (reference sequence). With V trimmed by 4 bases and J by 5 bases, 11 bases remained unmatched. The CDR3 sequence is 16 residues long. The CDR3: CASSPETGGAMDEQYF. CDR3 sequence (DNA): TGTGCCAGCAGCCCCGAGACAGGGGGCGCAATGGACGAGCAGTACTTC.

This chain links TRBV28 with TRBJ1-6, with 10 bases aligning to TRBD1. Trimming cost V 6 bases and J 8 bases; bases outside gene matches: 7. Germline values: CDR1 MDHEN, CDR2 SYDVKM. The CDR3 consists of 15 residues. CDR3 DNA sequence: TGTGCCAGCAGCCCGGACAGGGGGACATATTCACCCCTCCACTTT. This codes for CASSPDRGTYSPLHF.

This clonotype was recorded at least ten times. J is TRBJ1-2 and V is TRBV12-5; weak D call: TRBD1 (5 bases). CDR3 length equals 13 residues. Germline assignment: CDR1 LGHNT and CDR2 FRNRAP. V was cut by 1 base and J by 8 bases, with 11 bases left in between. The CDR3 region has the DNA TGTGCTAGTGGTTTGGCGGGAAGGGACGGCTACACCTTC. This encodes CASGLAGRDGYTF. The entire variable domain, with the rest obtained from reference TRBV12-5 and TRBJ1-2, is as follows: DARVTQTPRHKVTEMGQEVTMRCQPILGHNTVFWYRQTMMQGLELLAYFRNRAPLDDSGMPKDRFSAEMPDATLATLKIQPSEPRDSAVYFCASGLAGRDGYTFGSGTRLTVV.

This clonotype was seen only a few times. The rearrangement links TRBV19 to TRBJ2-7; 7 nucleotides line up with TRBD1. CDR3 size: 13 residues. With 9 bases clipped from V and 4 bases from J, the junction kept 9 bases outside the gene matches. Germline CDR1 LNHDA, CDR2 SQIVND (reference sequence). DNA of the CDR3: TGTGCCAGCAGCGAGGGGACAGAATACGAGCAGTACTTC. Translation: CASSEGTEYEQYF.

V gene TRBV28 combines with J gene TRBJ1-4; 8 bases line up with TRBD1. J gave up 5 bases and V 1 base, and 6 bases lay outside the gene matches. CDR1 and CDR2 from the germline V gene are MDHEN and SYDVKM. The CDR3 has 16 amino acids. The DNA for the CDR3 is TGTGCCAGCAGTTTATTCCAGGGGGCGAGGAATGAAAAACTGTTTTTT. This gives the protein CASSLFQGARNEKLFF.

This chain joins TRBV29-1 and TRBJ1-2; D may be TRBD1 (5 bases). CDR3 length: 12 residues. CDR1 is SQVTM, CDR2 ANQGSEA, per germline. Trimming removed 6 bases from V and 2 bases from J, with 10 bases in between. CDR3 DNA sequence: TGCAGCGTCTTTTGGGACAACTATGGCTACACCTTC. Encoded protein: CSVFWDNYGYTF.

This clonotype was seen many times. The chain carries TRBV7-2 and TRBJ2-5; D is unresolved. The CDR3 contains 12 residues. The germline V gene encodes CDR1 SGHTA and CDR2 FQGNSA. V gave up 3 bases and J gave up 5 bases, with 7 bases separating them. Here the CDR3 DNA reads TGTGCCAGCAGCTTTCTACGGGAGACCCAGTACTTC. Protein product: CASSFLRETQYF. Combining the CDR3 with reference TRBV7-2 and TRBJ2-5 gives the whole variable domain GAGVSQSPSNKVTEKGKDVELRCDPISGHTALYWYRQSLGQGLEFLIYFQGNSAPDKSGLPSDRFSAERTGGSVSTLTIQRTQQEDSAVYLCASSFLRETQYFGPGTRLLVL.

This clonotype was seen more than once but under ten times. V usage is TRBV27 and J usage is TRBJ2-7; possible D gene TRBD1, 5 bases. The CDR3 spans 16 residues. V lost 2 bases to trimming and J lost 6 bases, with 20 bases between them. Germline lookup yields CDR1 MNHEY and CDR2 SMNVEV (reference sequence). This chain's CDR3 is CASSLTPLGQIREQYF. In nucleotides, the CDR3 is TGTGCCAGCAGTTTAACCCCGCTAGGACAAATACGCGAGCAGTACTTC.

This clonotype has only a few counts. The chain couples TRBV27 to TRBJ2-2; TRBD2 matches 9 bases. The CDR3 sequence is 16 residues long. Germline-derived CDR1 and CDR2 are MNHEY and SMNVEV (reference sequence). V dropped 8 bases and J dropped 1; count of bases not matched to a gene: 8. The CDR3 spells CASRSGGRVNTGELFF. The CDR3 DNA sequence: TGTGCCAGCCGATCTGGCGGGAGGGTGAACACCGGGGAGCTGTTTTTT.

This chain uses TRBV28 with TRBJ1-1, with TRBD1 matching over 12 bases. The J segment lost 1 base and the V segment lost 5 bases, leaving 8 bases of the junction unmatched. Germline values: CDR1 MDHEN, CDR2 SYDVKM. The CDR3 is made up of 17 amino acids. The chain's CDR3 is CASSGRDRGRRNTEAFF. The CDR3 nucleotides are TGTGCCAGCAGTGGCCGGGACAGGGGGCGACGGAACACTGAAGCTTTCTTT.

By its share, this clonotype is large (0.1 to 1%). The CDR3 DNA sequence: TGTGCCAGCAGCCCACGGACTAGCGTTTACTACAATGAGCAGTTCTTC. It encodes CASSPRTSVYYNEQFF. The V call is TRBV3-1, the J call TRBJ2-1, with TRBD2 identical over 9 bases. This CDR3 has 16 residues. The germline gives CDR1 LGHDT, CDR2 YNNKEL (reference sequence). V gave up 4 bases and J gave up 3 bases; unmatched junction bases: 7.

The gene calls are TRBV5-1 and TRBJ2-2; possible D gene TRBD1, 6 bases. V lost 0 bases and J lost 6, with 12 bases in between. There are 15 residues in the CDR3. Germline lookup yields CDR1 SGHRS and CDR2 YFSETQ. The CDR3 here is CASSLDRVGSGELFF. Written as DNA, the CDR3 is TGCGCCAGCAGCTTGGACAGGGTAGGGTCCGGGGAGCTGTTTTTT.

This chain links TRBV12-3 or TRBV12-4 with TRBJ2-7, with D perhaps matching TRBD1 or TRBD2 (5 bases each). Trimming took off 4 bases at V and 4 bases at J, with 20 bases between the two ends. The CDR3 extends over 16 amino acids. CDR3 coding DNA: TGTGCCAGCAGTTCAACGACCCGGGACCCAATATACGAGCAGTACTTC. It yields the protein CASSSTTRDPIYEQYF.

The sample holds many counts of this clonotype. The V gene is TRBV2, the J gene TRBJ2-3, with TRBD2 matching over 9 bases. The CDR3 loop spans 15 amino acids. The V gene end was trimmed by 8 bases and the J gene end by 2 bases; junction bases not matched to a gene: 8. Germline V gene lookup returns CDR1 SNHLY and CDR2 FYNNEI. For the CDR3, the DNA is TGTGCCAGCTTACTAAGCGGGAGGAACACAGATACGCAGTATTTT. It yields the protein CASLLSGRNTDTQYF.

This sequence joins TRBV12-5 and TRBJ1-3; D might be TRBD1 (5 bases). This CDR3 spans 14 amino acids. Trimming took 9 bases from V and 4 from J, leaving 16 bases between them. Germline values: CDR1 LGHNT, CDR2 FRNRAP. The CDR3 nucleotides are TGTGCTAGCCAGTCGGGGGGTGCAGGAAACACCATATATTTT. Its translation is CASQSGGAGNTIYF.

The chain is built from TRBV6-1 and TRBJ2-2, with TRBD1 identical over 8 bases. Germline trimming cut 6 bases from V and 4 bases from J; bases unmatched to any gene: 1. This CDR3 is 13 amino acids long. Germline V gives CDR1 MNHNS, CDR2 SASEGT. CDR3 in amino acids: CASRTGATGELFF. CDR3 in DNA: TGTGCCAGCAGGACAGGGGCCACCGGGGAGCTGTTTTTT.

The rearrangement uses TRBV27 and TRBJ1-1; tentative D call: TRBD1 (5 bases). The CDR3 sequence is 14 residues long. Germline V CDR1 and CDR2: MNHEY, SMNVEV (reference sequence). Trimming took 6 bases from V and 14 from J, leaving 25 bases between them. Here the CDR3 reads CASRLKPGRRTMFF. CDR3 DNA: TGTGCCAGCAGATTAAAACCGGGACGGAGGACTATGTTCTTT.

In this sample, this clonotype turned up a few times. The chain couples TRBV6-5 to TRBJ2-4, with 8 bases matching TRBD2. Trimming removed 5 bases from V and 0 bases from J; junction bases left unmatched: 18. Germline V gene data show CDR1 as MNHEY and CDR2 as SVGAGI. CDR3 length: 20 amino acids. In nucleotides, the CDR3 is TGTGCCAGCAGTAGACGACGAGTACCGGGACTAGTCATAGCCAAAAACATTCAGTACTTC. Translation gives CASSRRRVPGLVIAKNIQYF.

V and J are TRBV7-3 and TRBJ2-2, with 7 bases identical to TRBD1. This CDR3 region has 15 residues. After removal of 4 bases from V and 6 bases from J, the junction contained 8 bases not matched to a gene. Germline lookup yields CDR1 SGHTA and CDR2 FQGTGA. CDR3 DNA sequence: TGTGCCAGCAGCTCAACAGGGGCCGGCCCCGGGGAGCTGTTTTTT. This encodes CASSSTGAGPGELFF.

This sequence joins TRBV24-1 and TRBJ1-5; no clear D gene. This CDR3 spans 12 amino acids. Germline values: CDR1 KGHDR, CDR2 SFDVKD. The V end lost 4 bases, the J end lost 6 bases, and 6 bases lay between the germline ends. CDR3: CATSEGTQPQHF. The CDR3 DNA follows: TGTGCCACCAGTGAGGGAACTCAGCCCCAGCATTTT.

The sample holds one count of this clonotype. The chain couples TRBV20-1 to TRBJ2-1; maybe TRBD2 (5 bases). CDR3 length equals 15 residues. Trimming pared 2 bases from V and 8 bases from J, leaving 19 bases between. CDR1 is DFQATT, CDR2 SNEGSKA, per germline (reference sequence). The CDR3 region is CSARFIRGSPDEQFF. In nucleotides, the CDR3 is TGCAGTGCTAGATTTATTCGGGGTTCTCCCGATGAGCAGTTCTTC.

This clonotype was seen a handful of times. This chain uses TRBV28 with TRBJ1-6; a weak D match, TRBD1 (5 bases). CDR1 is MDHEN, CDR2 SYDVKM, per germline. There are 14 residues in the CDR3. V was shortened by 4 bases and J by 14 bases, with 18 bases between the two germline ends. The CDR3 DNA sequence: TGTGCCAGCAGTTCCTCGGACCGGACGGGGGCCCTCCACTTT. Its translation: CASSSSDRTGALHF.

This clonotype was seen only once. The CDR3 DNA sequence: TGTGCCAGCAGTTTCCCCACTACCGGGACTAGCGGGAGCCCGTCCTACGAGCAGTACTTC. Its translation: CASSFPTTGTSGSPSYEQYF. The V and J genes are TRBV28 and TRBJ2-7; 14 bases map to TRBD2. The CDR3 runs 20 residues. In germline, CDR1 is MDHEN, CDR2 SYDVKM. Germline trimming cut 3 bases from V and 1 base from J; bases unmatched to any gene: 14.

The chain joins TRBV18 to TRBJ1-5; 9 bases agree with TRBD1. J was trimmed by 4 bases and V by 3 bases; bases with no gene match: 4. CDR1 KGHSH and CDR2 LQKENI come from the germline V gene. The CDR3 is 15 residues long. This CDR3 is CASSPQQGANQPQHF. Here the CDR3 DNA reads TGTGCCAGCTCACCTCAACAGGGGGCGAATCAGCCCCAGCATTTT.

V and J are TRBV7-2 and TRBJ1-4; unclear D gene. Trimming shortened V by 2 bases and J by 0 bases, and 10 bases separated the two germline ends. Germline CDR1 SGHTA, CDR2 FQGNSA. There are 16 residues in the CDR3. CDR3 bases: TGTGCCAGCAGCTTACGAGGCGGTGCAACTAATGAAAAACTGTTTTTT. It translates to CASSLRGGATNEKLFF.

This clonotype was found a few times. The chain uses TRBV6-2 or TRBV6-3 and TRBJ1-6; D gene unclear. The CDR3 consists of 16 residues. Germline V lookup: CDR1 MNHEY, CDR2 SVGEGT. The ends were cut back, 0 bases at V and 5 bases at J, with 11 bases in the middle. The CDR3 sequence: CASSYSTLGNNSPLHF. The CDR3 region has the DNA TGTGCCAGCAGTTACTCGACCTTAGGCAATAATTCACCCCTCCACTTT.